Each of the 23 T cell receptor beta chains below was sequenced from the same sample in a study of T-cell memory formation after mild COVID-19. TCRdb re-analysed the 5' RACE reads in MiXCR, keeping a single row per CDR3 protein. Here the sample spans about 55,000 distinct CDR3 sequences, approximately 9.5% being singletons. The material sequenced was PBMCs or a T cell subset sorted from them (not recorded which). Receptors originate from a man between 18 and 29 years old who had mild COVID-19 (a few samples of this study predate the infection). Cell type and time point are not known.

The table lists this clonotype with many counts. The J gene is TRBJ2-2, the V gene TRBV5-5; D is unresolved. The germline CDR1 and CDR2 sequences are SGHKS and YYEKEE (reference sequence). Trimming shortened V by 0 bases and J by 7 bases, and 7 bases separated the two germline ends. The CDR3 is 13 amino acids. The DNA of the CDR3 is TGTGCCAGCAGCTTGGATCTCCACGGGGAGCTGTTTTTT. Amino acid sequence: CASSLDLHGELFF.

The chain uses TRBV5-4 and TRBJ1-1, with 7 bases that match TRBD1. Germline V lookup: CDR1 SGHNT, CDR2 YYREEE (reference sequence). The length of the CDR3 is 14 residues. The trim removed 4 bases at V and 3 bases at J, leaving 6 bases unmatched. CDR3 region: CASSQTGRDTEAFF. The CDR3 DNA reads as TGTGCCAGCAGCCAGACAGGGAGGGACACTGAAGCTTTCTTT.

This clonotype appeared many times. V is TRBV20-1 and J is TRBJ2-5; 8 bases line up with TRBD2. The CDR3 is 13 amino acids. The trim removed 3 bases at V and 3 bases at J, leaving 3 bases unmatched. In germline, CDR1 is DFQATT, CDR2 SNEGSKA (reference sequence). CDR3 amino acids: CSASGGVEETQYF. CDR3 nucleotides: TGCAGTGCTAGCGGGGGGGTTGAAGAGACCCAGTACTTC.

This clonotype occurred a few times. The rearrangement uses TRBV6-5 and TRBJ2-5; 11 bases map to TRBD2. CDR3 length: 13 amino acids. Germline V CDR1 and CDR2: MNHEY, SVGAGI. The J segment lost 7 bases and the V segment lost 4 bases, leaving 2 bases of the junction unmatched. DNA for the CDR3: TGTGCCAGCAGTTCCGGGACTAGCGGGACCCAGTACTTC. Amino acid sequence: CASSSGTSGTQYF.

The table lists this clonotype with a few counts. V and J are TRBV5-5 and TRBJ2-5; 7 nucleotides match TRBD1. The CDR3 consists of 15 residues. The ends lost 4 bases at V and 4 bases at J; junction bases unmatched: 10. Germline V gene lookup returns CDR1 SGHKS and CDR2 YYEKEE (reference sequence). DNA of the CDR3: TGTGCCAGCAGCCCATTCAGGGGGATTTTAGAGACCCAGTACTTC. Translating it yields CASSPFRGILETQYF.

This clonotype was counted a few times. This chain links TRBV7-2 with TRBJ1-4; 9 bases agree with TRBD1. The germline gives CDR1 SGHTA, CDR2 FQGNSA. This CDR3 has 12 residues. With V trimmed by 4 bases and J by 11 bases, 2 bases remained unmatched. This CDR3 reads CASSSDRGKLFF. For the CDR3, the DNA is TGTGCCAGCAGCTCCGACAGGGGGAAACTGTTTTTT. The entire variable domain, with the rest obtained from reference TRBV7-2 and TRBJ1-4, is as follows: GAGVSQSPSNKVTEKGKDVELRCDPISGHTALYWYRQSLGQGLEFLIYFQGNSAPDKSGLPSDRFSAERTGGSVSTLTIQRTQQEDSAVYLCASSSDRGKLFFGSGTQLSVL.

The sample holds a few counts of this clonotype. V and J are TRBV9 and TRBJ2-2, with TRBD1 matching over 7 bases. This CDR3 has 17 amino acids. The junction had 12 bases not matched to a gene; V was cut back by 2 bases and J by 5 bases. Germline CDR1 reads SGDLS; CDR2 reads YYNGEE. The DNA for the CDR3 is TGTGCCAGCAGCGTGCGAGGGGGCGCCCCGATGACCGGGGAGCTGTTTTTT. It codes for CASSVRGGAPMTGELFF.

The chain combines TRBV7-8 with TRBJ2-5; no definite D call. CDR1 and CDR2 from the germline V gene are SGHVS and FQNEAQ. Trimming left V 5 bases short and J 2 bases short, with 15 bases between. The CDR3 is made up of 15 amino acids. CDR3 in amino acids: CASSPHQTTQETQYF. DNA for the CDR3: TGTGCCAGCAGCCCCCACCAGACCACGCAAGAGACCCAGTACTTC.

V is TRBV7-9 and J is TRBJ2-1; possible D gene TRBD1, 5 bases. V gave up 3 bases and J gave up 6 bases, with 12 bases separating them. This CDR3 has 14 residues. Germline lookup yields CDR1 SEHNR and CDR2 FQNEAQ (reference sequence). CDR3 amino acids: CASSFYRRSNEQFF. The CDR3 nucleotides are TGTGCCAGCAGCTTTTACAGGCGTTCCAATGAGCAGTTCTTC.

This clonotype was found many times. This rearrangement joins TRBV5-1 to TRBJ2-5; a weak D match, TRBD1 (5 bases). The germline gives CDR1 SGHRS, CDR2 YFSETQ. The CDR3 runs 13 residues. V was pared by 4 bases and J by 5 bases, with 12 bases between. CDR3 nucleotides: TGCGCCAGCAGCGTGACAGCTTTCGAGACCCAGTACTTC. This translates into CASSVTAFETQYF.

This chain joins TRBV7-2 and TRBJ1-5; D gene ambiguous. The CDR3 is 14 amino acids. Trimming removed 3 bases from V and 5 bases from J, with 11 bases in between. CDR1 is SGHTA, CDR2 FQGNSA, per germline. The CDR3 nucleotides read TGTGCCAGCAGCTTTCTTGGCATAGATCAGCCCCAGCATTTT. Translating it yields CASSFLGIDQPQHF.

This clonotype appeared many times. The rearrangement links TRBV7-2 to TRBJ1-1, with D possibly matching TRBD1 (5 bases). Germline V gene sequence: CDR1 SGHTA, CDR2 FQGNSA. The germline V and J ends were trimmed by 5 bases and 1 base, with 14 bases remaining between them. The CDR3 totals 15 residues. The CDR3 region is CASSLTGTANTEAFF. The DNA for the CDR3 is TGTGCCAGCAGCCTTACCGGGACTGCGAACACTGAAGCTTTCTTT.

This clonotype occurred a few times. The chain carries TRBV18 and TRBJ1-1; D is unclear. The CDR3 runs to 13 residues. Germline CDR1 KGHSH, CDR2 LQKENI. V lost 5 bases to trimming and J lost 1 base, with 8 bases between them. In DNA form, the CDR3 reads TGTGCCAGCTCAGACCAGGCGAACACTGAAGCTTTCTTT. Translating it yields CASSDQANTEAFF.

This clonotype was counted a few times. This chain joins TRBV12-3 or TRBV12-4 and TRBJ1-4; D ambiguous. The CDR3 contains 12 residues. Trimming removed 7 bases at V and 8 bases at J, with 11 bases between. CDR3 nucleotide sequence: TGTGCCAGCACCTACAGCGGGGAAAAACTGTTTTTT. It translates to CASTYSGEKLFF.

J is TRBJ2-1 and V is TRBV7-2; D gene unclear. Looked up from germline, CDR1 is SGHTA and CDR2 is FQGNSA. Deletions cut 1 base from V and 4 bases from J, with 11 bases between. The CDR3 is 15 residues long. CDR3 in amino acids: CASSLGGGLYNEQFF. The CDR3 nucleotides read TGTGCCAGCAGCTTAGGTGGCGGATTATACAATGAGCAGTTCTTC.

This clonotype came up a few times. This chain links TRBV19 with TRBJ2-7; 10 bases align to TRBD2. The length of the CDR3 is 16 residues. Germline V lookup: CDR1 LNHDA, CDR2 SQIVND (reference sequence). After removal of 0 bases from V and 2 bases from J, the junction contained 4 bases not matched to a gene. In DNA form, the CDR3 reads TGTGCCAGTAGTATAGATCGTAGCGGGGGGACCTACGAGCAGTACTTC. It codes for CASSIDRSGGTYEQYF.

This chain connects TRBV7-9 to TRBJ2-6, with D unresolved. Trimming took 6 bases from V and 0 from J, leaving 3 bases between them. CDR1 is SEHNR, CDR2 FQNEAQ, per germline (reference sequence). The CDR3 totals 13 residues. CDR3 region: CASSSSGANVLTF. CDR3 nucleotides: TGTGCCAGCAGTTCCTCTGGGGCCAACGTCCTGACTTTC.

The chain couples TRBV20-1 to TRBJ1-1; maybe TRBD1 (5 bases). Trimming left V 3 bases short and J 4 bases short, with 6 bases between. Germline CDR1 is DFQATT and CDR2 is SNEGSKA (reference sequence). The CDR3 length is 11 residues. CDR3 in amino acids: CSARGGTEAFF. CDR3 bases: TGCAGTGCTAGGGGGGGCACTGAAGCTTTCTTT.

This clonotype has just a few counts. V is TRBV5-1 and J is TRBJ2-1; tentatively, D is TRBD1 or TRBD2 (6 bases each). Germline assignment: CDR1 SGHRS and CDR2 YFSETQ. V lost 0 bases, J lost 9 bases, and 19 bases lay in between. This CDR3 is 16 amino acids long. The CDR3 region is CASSLAKAGEVGEQFF. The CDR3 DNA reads TGCGCCAGCAGCTTGGCCAAGGCAGGGGAGGTTGGTGAGCAGTTCTTC. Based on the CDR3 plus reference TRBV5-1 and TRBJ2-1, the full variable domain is KAGVTQTPRYLIKTRGQQVTLSCSPISGHRSVSWYQQTPGQGLQFLFEYFSETQRNKGNFPGRFSGRQFSNSRSEMNVSTLELGDSALYLCASSLAKAGEVGEQFFGPGTRLTVL.

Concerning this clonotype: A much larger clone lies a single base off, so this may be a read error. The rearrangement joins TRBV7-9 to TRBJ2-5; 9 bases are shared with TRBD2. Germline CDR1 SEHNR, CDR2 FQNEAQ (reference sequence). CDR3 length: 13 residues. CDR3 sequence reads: CASTLAGIQTKYF. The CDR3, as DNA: TGTGCCAGCACCCTAGCGGGGATTCAGACCAAGTACTTC.

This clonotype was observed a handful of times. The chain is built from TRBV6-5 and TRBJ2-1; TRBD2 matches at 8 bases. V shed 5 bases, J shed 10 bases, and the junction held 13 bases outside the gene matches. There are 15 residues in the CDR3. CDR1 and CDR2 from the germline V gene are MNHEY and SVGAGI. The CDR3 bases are TGTGCCAGCAGTACTAAGCTCGGGGGGGCCCGGGAGCAGTTCTTC. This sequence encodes CASSTKLGGAREQFF.

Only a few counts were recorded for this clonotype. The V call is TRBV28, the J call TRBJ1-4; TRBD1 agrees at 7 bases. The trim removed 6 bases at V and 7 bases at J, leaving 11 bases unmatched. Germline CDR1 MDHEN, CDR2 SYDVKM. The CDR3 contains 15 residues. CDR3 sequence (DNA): TGTGCCAGCAGGGAAGATCCATACAGGGGTGAAAAACTGTTTTTT. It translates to CASREDPYRGEKLFF.

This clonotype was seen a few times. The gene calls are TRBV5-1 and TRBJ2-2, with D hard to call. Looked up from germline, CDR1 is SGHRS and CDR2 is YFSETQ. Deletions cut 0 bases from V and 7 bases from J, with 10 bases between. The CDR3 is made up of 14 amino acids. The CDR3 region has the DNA TGCGCCAGCAGCTTGGTATGGGCTGGCGGGGAGCTGTTTTTT. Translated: CASSLVWAGGELFF.